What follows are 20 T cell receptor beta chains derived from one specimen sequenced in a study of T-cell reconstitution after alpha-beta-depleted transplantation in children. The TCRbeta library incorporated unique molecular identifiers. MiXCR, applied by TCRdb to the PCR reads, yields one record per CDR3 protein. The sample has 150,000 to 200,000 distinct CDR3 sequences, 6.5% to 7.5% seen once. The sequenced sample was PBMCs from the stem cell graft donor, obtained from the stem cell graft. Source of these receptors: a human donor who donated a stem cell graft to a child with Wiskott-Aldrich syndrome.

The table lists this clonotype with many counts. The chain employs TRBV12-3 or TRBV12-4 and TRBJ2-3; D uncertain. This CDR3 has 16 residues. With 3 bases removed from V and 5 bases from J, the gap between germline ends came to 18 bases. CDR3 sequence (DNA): TGTGCCAGCAGTTTGCAGTTGGCAGCTTCGGAAGATACGCAGTATTTT. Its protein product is CASSLQLAASEDTQYF.

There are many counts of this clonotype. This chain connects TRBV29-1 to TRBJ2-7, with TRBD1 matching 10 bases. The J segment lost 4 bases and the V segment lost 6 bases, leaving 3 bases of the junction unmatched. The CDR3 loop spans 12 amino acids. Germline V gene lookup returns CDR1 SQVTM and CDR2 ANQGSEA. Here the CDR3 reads CSVQGQGYEQYF. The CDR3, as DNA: TGCAGCGTACAGGGACAGGGGTACGAGCAGTACTTC.

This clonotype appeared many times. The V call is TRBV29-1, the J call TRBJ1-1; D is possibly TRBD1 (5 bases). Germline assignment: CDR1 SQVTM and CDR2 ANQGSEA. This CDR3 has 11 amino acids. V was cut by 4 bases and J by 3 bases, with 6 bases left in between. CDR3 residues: CSVGGYTEAFF. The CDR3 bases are TGCAGCGTTGGGGGGTACACTGAAGCTTTCTTT.

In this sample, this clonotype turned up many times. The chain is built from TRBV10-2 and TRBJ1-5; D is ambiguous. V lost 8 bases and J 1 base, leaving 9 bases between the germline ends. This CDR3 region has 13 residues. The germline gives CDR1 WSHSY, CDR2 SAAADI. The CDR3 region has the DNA TGCGCCAGCTCCGGGCCAAGCAATCAGCCCCAGCATTTT. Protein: CASSGPSNQPQHF.

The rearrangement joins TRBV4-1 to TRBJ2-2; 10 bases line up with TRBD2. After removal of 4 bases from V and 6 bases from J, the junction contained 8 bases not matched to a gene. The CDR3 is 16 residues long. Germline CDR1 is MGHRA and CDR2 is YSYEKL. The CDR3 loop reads CASSPGVAGGSGELFF. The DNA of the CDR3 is TGCGCCAGCAGCCCCGGGGTAGCGGGGGGTTCCGGGGAGCTGTTTTTT.

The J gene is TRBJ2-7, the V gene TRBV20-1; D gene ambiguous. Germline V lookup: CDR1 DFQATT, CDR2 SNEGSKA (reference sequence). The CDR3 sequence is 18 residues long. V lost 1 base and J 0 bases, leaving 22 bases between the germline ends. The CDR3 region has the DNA TGCAGTGCTAGAGGTTTGGCTGTCGGGCAGGCTACCTCCTACGAGCAGTACTTC. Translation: CSARGLAVGQATSYEQYF.

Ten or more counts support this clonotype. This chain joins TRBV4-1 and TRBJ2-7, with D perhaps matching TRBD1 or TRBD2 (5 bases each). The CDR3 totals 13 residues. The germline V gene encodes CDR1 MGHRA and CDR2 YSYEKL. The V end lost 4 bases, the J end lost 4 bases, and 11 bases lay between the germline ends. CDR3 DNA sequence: TGCGCCAGCAGCCGGGACGTCGGATACGAGCAGTACTTC. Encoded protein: CASSRDVGYEQYF.

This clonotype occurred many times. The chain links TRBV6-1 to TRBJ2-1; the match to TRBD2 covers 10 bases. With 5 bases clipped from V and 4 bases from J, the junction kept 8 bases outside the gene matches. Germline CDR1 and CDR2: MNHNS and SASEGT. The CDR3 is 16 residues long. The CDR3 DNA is TGTGCCAGCAGTACCCAGCGGGGGGGCAGTTACAATGAGCAGTTCTTC. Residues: CASSTQRGGSYNEQFF.

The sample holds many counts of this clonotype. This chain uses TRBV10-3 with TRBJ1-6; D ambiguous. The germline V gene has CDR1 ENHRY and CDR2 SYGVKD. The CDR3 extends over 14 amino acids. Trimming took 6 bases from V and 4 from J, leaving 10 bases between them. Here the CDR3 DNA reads TGTGCCATCAGGGACGAGACATATAATTCACCCCTCCACTTT. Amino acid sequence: CAIRDETYNSPLHF.

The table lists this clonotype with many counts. CDR3 residues: CSARLPPYEQYF. The CDR3, as DNA: TGCAGTGCTAGGTTGCCTCCCTACGAGCAGTACTTC. The V and J genes are TRBV20-1 and TRBJ2-7; no definite D call. Germline loops: CDR1 DFQATT, CDR2 SNEGSKA (reference sequence). The CDR3 is 12 residues long. V lost 3 bases and J 2 bases, leaving 8 bases between the germline ends.

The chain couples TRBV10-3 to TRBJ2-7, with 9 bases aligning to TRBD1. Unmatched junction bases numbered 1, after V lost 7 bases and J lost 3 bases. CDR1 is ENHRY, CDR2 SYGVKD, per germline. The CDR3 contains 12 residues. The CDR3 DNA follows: TGTGCCATCATGGGACAGGGCTACGAGCAGTACTTC. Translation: CAIMGQGYEQYF.

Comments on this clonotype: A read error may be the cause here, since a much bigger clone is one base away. CDR3: CASSLSGGSQETEYF. The CDR3 DNA sequence: TGCGCCAGCAGCTTAAGCGGGGGGAGTCAAGAGACCGAGTACTTC. The J gene is TRBJ2-5, the V gene TRBV5-1, with TRBD2 matching 9 bases. Germline V gene data show CDR1 as SGHRS and CDR2 as YFSETQ. The length of the CDR3 is 15 residues.

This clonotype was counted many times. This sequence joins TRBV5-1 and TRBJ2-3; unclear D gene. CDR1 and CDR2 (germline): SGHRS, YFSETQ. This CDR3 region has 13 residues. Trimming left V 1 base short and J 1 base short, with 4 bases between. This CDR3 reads CASSLYGTDTQYF. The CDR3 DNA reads TGCGCCAGCAGCTTGTACGGCACAGATACGCAGTATTTT. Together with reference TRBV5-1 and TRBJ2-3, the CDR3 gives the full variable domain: KAGVTQTPRYLIKTRGQQVTLSCSPISGHRSVSWYQQTPGQGLQFLFEYFSETQRNKGNFPGRFSGRQFSNSRSEMNVSTLELGDSALYLCASSLYGTDTQYFGPGTRLTVL.

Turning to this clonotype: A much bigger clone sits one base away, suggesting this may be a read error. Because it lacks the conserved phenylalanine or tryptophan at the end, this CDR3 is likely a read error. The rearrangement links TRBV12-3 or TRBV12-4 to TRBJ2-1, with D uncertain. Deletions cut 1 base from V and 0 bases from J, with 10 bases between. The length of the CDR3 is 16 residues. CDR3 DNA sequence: TGTGCCAGCAGTTTAGGCTCAGCAAACTCCTACAATGAGCAGTTCTTA. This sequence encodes CASSLGSANSYNEQFL.

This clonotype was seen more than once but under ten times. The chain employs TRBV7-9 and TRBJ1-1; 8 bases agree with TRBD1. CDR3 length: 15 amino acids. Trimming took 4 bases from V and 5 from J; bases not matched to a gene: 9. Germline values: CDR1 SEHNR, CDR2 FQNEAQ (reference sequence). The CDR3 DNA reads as TGTGCCAGCAGCTCAGTTCAGGGGGCGCAAACTGAAGCTTTCTTT. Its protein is CASSSVQGAQTEAFF.

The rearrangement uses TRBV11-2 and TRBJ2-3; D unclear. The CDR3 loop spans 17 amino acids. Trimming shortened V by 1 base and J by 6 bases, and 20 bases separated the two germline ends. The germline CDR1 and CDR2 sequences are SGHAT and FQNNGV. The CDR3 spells CASSLAPSLTHKDTQYF. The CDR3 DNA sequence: TGTGCCAGCAGCTTAGCCCCCAGCCTAACACACAAGGATACGCAGTATTTT.

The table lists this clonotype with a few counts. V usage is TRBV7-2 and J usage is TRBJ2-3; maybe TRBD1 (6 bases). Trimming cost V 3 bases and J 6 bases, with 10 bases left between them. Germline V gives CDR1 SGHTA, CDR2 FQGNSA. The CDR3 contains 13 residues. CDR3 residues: CASSFIQGDTQYF. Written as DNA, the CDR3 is TGTGCCAGCAGCTTCATCCAGGGGGATACGCAGTATTTT.

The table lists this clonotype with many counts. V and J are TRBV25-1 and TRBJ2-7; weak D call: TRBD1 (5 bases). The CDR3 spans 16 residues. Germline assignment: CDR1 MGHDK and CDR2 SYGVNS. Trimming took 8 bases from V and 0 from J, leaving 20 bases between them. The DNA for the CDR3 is TGTGCCAGCGCTACCACAGACAGTCCCCGCTCCTACGAGCAGTACTTC. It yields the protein CASATTDSPRSYEQYF.

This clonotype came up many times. This CDR3 reads CSANANGYTF. Here the CDR3 DNA reads TGCAGCGCCAACGCTAATGGCTACACCTTC. The chain carries TRBV29-1 and TRBJ1-2, with D unresolved. Germline assignment: CDR1 SQVTM and CDR2 ANQGSEA. V was trimmed by 7 bases and J by 6 bases, leaving 9 bases between them. The CDR3 contains 10 residues.

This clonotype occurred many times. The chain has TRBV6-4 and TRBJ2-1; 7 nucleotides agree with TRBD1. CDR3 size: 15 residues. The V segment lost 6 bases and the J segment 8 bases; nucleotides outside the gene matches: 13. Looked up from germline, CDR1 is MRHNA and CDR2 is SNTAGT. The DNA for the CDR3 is TGTGCCAGCAGCCGACAGGGAGATCGGCAATATGAGCAGTTCTTC. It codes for CASSRQGDRQYEQFF.